This record looks at one T cell receptor (beta chain) sequence and its context. The antigen it recognizes is unknown. Per-nucleotide qualities are absent, and no much larger clonotype sits a single base away. The sample is drawn from a study of OX40 agonist ivuxolimab in advanced cancers. About the investigation overall: Ivuxolimab, which targeted the costimulatory receptor OX40 (CD134), was an agonistic, fully human IgG2 monoclonal antibody. Peripheral TCRbeta sequencing was intended to test whether TCR sequence diversity was altered and clonal T-cell expansion was caused by ivuxolimab. Partial responses were achieved by three dose-escalation patients, of whom one had hepatocellular carcinoma and two had cutaneous melanoma. Prior anti-PD-1, anti-PD-L1 or anti-CTLA-4 therapy was permitted, and checkpoint inhibitors had been received by more than 35% of dose-escalation patients. The monotherapy dose-escalation portion (N ≈ 52 patients) of the phase I ivuxolimab trial is reported in the paper. Of the roughly 52 dose-escalation patients, hepatocellular carcinoma was present in some 19, melanoma in around 15, renal cell carcinoma in 9 and head and neck cancer in 9. Intravenous ivuxolimab was administered to patients every 2 weeks at six dose levels: 0.01, 0.1, 0.3, 1.5, 3 and 10 mg/kg. A male proportion of 82.7% and a mean age of roughly 58 years, ranging from roughly 23 to 79, were recorded for the dose-escalation cohort.

Patients with autoimmune disease history or receiving systemic immunosuppression were excluded from the trial. Peripheral blood for TCR sequencing was collected from all dose cohorts at baseline, on cycle 4 day 1, and on cycle 7 day 1. The samples were drawn from a first-in-human, open-label, multicenter phase I dose-escalation trial of ivuxolimab. The trial enrolled adults with locally advanced or metastatic head and neck squamous cell, hepatocellular, melanoma or renal cell carcinoma. Before TCR sequencing, CD4+ T cells and CD8+ T cells were sorted from peripheral blood as separate populations. The research as a whole found: At doses of 0.1 to 3.0 mg/kg, clonal expansion of both CD4+ and CD8+ T cells in blood was seen between baseline and week 6. The antigen specificity of the peripheral T cells that underwent clonal expansion was not determined. Low levels of normalized T-cell clonal expansion were also seen in some nonresponding patients. In the 0.1-3.0 mg/kg groups, partial responders had among the lowest normalized peripheral clonal expansion, particularly in CD8+ T cells. After ivuxolimab, expanded clones were on average more numerous among CD8+ T cells than among CD4+ T cells.

Genomic DNA was extracted from sorted cells for sequencing of the TCRbeta CDR3 region. The immunoSEQ Assay was used for sequencing of TCRbeta CDR3 regions. Drawn from immuneACCESS, this table holds only the in-frame rearrangements with V and J called that TCRdb kept. Clones are partly lost; checked studies trace under half to an unresolved V gene and leave the rest unexplained. A total of approximately 99,000 clones appear in this sample, under 95% of them only once. The ten biggest clones cover roughly 0.66% of the sample. Taken from the germline V gene, the CDR1 and CDR2 loops are SGHVS and FNYEAQ. Cut back by 5 bases and 3 bases, the V and J ends lie 13 bases apart. Counted from cysteine to phenylalanine, this CDR3 has 15 amino acids. The retained sequence is limited to the CDR3, 45 bases, with the frame set at the first base.

The source of this sequence is an adult with an advanced solid tumor such as melanoma, head and neck, liver or kidney cancer. The sequence links TRBV7-6 to TRBJ2-2; no D gene can be assigned with confidence. Sequences were derived from CD4+ or CD8+ T cells sorted from blood, sampled in a trial of the OX40 agonist ivuxolimab. The encoded CDR3 is CASSPRVGYTGELFF. The bases read TGTGCCAGCAGCCCCAGAGTTGGATACACCGGGGAGCTGTTTTTT.